Below, one TCR beta chain is given with its context. The record originates from a study of blood T cell repertoires in COVID-19. Produced via immunoSEQ multiplex PCR; TCRdb's table is partial and in-frame only. Here the sample spans more than 300,000 clones, more than 70% being singletons. Adults between roughly 18 and 100 years of age took part from approximately 24 US areas. The receptor was isolated from a man aged 40-55 years in a cohort exposed to, infected with or recovered from COVID-19 (not recorded which). The sequencing input was PBMCs or T cells enriched from blood (not recorded which).

The CDR3 here is CSVVQGAGETQYF. The CDR3, as DNA: TGCAGCGTAGTACAGGGGGCCGGGGAGACCCAGTACTTC. The genes are TRBV29-1 and TRBJ2-5; 9 positions match TRBD1. This CDR3 spans 13 amino acids. Germline assignment: CDR1 SQVTM and CDR2 ANQGSEA. After removal of 6 bases from V and 5 bases from J, the junction contained 7 bases not matched to a gene.